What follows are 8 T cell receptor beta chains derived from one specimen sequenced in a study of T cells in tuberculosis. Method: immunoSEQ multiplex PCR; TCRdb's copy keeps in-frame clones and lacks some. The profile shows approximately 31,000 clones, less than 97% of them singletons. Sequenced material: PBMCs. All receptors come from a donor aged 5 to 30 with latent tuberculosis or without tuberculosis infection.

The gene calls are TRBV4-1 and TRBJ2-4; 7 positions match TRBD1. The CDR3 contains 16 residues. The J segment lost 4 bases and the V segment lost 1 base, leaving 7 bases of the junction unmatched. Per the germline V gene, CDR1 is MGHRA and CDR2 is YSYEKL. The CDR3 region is CASSQVLDREKNIQYF. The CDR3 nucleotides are TGCGCCAGCAGCCAAGTCCTCGACAGGGAGAAAAACATTCAGTACTTC.

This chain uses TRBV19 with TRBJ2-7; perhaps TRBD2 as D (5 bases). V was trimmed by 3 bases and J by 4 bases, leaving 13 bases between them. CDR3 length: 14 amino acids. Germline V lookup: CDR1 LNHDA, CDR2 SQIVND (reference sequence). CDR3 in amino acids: CASSMGATGYEQYF. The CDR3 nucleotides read TGTGCCAGTAGTATGGGAGCTACCGGGTACGAGCAGTACTTC. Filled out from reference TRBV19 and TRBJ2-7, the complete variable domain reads DGGITQSPKYLFRKEGQNVTLSCEQNLNHDAMYWYRQDPGQGLRLIYYSQIVNDFQKGDIAEGYSVSREKKESFPLTVTSAQKNPTAFYLCASSMGATGYEQYFGPGTRLTVT.

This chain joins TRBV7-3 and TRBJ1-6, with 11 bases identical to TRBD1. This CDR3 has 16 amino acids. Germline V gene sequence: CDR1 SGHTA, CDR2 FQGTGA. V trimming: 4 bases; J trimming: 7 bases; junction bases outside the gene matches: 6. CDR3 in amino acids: CASSSGQGARNSPLHF. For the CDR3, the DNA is TGTGCCAGCAGCTCCGGACAGGGGGCGCGGAATTCACCCCTCCACTTT.

In nucleotides, the CDR3 is TGTGCCAGCAGTAACTCCCAAACAGGGGGCACAGATACGCAGTATTTT. It translates to CASSNSQTGGTDTQYF. The V and J genes are TRBV9 and TRBJ2-3, with 7 bases matching TRBD1. This CDR3 is 16 amino acids long. Germline V gene lookup returns CDR1 SGDLS and CDR2 YYNGEE. The J segment lost 1 base and the V segment lost 5 bases, leaving 10 bases of the junction unmatched. Full variable domain (remainder filled in from reference TRBV9 and TRBJ2-3): DSGVTQTPKHLITATGQRVTLRCSPRSGDLSVYWYQQSLDQGLQFLIQYYNGEERAKGNILERFSAQQFPDLHSELNLSSLELGDSALYFCASSNSQTGGTDTQYFGPGTRLTVL.

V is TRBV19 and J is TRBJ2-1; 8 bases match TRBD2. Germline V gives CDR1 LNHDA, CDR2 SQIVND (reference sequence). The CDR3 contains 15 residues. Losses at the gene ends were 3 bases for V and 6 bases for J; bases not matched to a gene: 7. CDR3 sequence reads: CASSISDGRANEQFF. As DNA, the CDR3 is TGTGCCAGTAGTATCTCTGACGGGAGGGCCAATGAGCAGTTCTTC.

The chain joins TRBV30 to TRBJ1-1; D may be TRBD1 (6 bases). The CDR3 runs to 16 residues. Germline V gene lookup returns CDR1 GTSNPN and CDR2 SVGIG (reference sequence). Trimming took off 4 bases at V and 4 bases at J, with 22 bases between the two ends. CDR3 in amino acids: CAWIPFRGAKVTEAFF. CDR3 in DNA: TGTGCCTGGATTCCATTCAGGGGCGCGAAGGTCACTGAAGCTTTCTTT.

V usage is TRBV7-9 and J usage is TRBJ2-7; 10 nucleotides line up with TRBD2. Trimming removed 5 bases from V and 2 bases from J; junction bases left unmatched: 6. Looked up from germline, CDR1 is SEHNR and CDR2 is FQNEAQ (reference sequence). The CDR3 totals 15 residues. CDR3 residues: CASSRRLAGPYEQYF. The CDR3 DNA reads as TGTGCCAGCAGCCGCAGACTAGCGGGCCCCTACGAGCAGTACTTC.

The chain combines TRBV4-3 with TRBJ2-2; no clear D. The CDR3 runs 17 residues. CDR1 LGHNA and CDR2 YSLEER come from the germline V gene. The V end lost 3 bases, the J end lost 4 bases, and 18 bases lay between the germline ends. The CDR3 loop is CASSQETHWLGTGELFF. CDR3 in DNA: TGCGCCAGCAGCCAGGAGACCCACTGGTTGGGCACCGGGGAGCTGTTTTTT.